Listed here is a single T cell receptor beta chain. Its antigen is still unknown. The authors' processing: Construction of a distant-metastasis classifier for papillary thyroid cancer relied on CDR3 differences across clinicopathological groups. Through MiXCR, TCRdb re-clonotyped the PCR reads. These V and J calls rely on TCRdb rather than the paper's analysis. The sample includes 35,000 to 50,000 clones, less than 15% of them seen just once. Trimming left V 6 bases short and J 2 bases short, with 18 bases between. The CDR3 runs 16 residues. Germline V gene sequence: CDR1 SGHRS, CDR2 YFSETQ. Thyroid surgery took place with no prior treatment in any patient. This sample is drawn from a study of metastatic and nonmetastatic thyroid tumors. Study in general: The comparison covered peripheral blood and tumor or nodule tissue in malignant and benign thyroid patients.

Study findings and constraints: Malignant thyroid tumors reportedly exceeded benign nodules significantly in TCR beta diversity, with the difference appearing in blood and tumor.

This chain connects TRBV5-1 to TRBJ2-1; no clear D. The clonotype originates from a female donor with papillary thyroid cancer or a benign thyroid nodule (not recorded which). Some clones in this sample may be carry-over from other donors' samples. Sequencing input: blood. Here the CDR3 reads CASKNSWHETYNEQFF. Here the CDR3 DNA reads TGCGCCAGCAAGAATTCGTGGCATGAAACCTACAATGAGCAGTTCTTC.